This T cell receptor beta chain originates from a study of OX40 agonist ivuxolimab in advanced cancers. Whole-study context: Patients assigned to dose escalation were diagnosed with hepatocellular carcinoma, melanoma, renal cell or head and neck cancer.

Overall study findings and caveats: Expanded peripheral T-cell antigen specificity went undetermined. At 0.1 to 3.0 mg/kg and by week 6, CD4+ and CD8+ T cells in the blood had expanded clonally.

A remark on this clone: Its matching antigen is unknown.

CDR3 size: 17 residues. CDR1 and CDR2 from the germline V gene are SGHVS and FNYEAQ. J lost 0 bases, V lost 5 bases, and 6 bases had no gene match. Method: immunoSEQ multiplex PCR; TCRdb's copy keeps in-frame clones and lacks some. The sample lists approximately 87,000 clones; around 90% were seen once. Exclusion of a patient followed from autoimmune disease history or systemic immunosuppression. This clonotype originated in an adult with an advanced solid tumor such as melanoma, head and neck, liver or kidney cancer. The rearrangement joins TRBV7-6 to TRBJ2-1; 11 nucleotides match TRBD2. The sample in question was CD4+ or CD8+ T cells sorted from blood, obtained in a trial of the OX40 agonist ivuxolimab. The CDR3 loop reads CASSPVLAGASYNEQFF. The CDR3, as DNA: TGTGCCAGCAGCCCGGTACTAGCGGGGGCCTCCTACAATGAGCAGTTCTTC.